Below are 30 T cell receptor beta chains sequenced from a single sample in a study of CD8 T cells in ankylosing spondylitis. TCRdb redid the calling of the 5' RACE reads with MiXCR, one entry per CDR3 protein. The sample yields about 800,000 distinct CDR3 sequences, roughly 12% seen once. No antigens are known for them. Study-level findings and limits: Ankylosing spondylitis blood appeared to be characterized by a TCR beta motif of 7 to 9 highly homologous variants.

Sequenced sample: blood, either unsorted or a sorted T cell fraction (not recorded which). The receptors originated from a male donor with ankylosing spondylitis.

The chain joins TRBV5-1 to TRBJ1-1; TRBD1 agrees at 7 bases. Germline trimming cut 1 base from V and 7 bases from J; bases unmatched to any gene: 13. Germline V gives CDR1 SGHRS, CDR2 YFSETQ. The CDR3 runs 16 residues. The CDR3 loop reads CASSLSHRGIVGEAFF. CDR3 nucleotide sequence: TGCGCCAGCAGCTTGTCGCACAGGGGAATCGTTGGTGAAGCTTTCTTT.

There are a few counts of this clonotype. The chain recombines TRBV6-1 with TRBJ1-2, with TRBD1 matching over 9 bases. The CDR3 spans 15 residues. Germline loops: CDR1 MNHNS, CDR2 SASEGT. J gave up 4 bases and V 5 bases, and 8 bases lay outside the gene matches. CDR3 sequence: CASSLGTGSGYGYTF. CDR3 nucleotides: TGTGCCAGCAGTCTTGGGACAGGGTCAGGCTATGGCTACACCTTC.

This clonotype was counted only a few times. Written as DNA, the CDR3 is TGTGCCAGCAGCGCGGCCTCCTACAATGAGCAGTTCTTC. Protein product: CASSAASYNEQFF. This chain links TRBV11-2 with TRBJ2-1; D gene ambiguous. The CDR3 consists of 13 residues. Germline V gene sequence: CDR1 SGHAT, CDR2 FQNNGV. The V end lost 5 bases, the J end lost 0 bases, and 5 bases lay between the germline ends.

This clonotype was seen ten or more times. This sequence joins TRBV20-1 and TRBJ1-1, with a tentative D call TRBD1 (6 bases). The CDR3 has 13 amino acids. The germline gives CDR1 DFQATT, CDR2 SNEGSKA (reference sequence). The ends were cut back, 6 bases at V and 11 bases at J, with 22 bases in the middle. The CDR3, as DNA: TGCAGTGCCATCCTCACGCGGGGGGCGGGGGCTTTCTTT. Translating gives CSAILTRGAGAFF.

The chain has TRBV9 and TRBJ2-5; 14 bases fit TRBD2. After removal of 2 bases from V and 5 bases from J, the junction contained 5 bases not matched to a gene. The CDR3 extends over 16 amino acids. Germline-derived CDR1 and CDR2 are SGDLS and YYNGEE. CDR3: CASSVGTSGSGETQYF. CDR3 bases: TGTGCCAGCAGCGTGGGGACTAGCGGGAGTGGGGAGACCCAGTACTTC.

This clonotype was counted a few times. The chain uses TRBV10-3 and TRBJ1-5, with a possible D match to TRBD1 (5 bases). V was shortened by 0 bases and J by 0 bases, with 9 bases between the two germline ends. The CDR3 totals 16 residues. Per germline, CDR1 ENHRY and CDR2 SYGVKD. DNA for the CDR3: TGTGCCATCAGTGAGTCGGGCAGGGTTAGCAATCAGCCCCAGCATTTT. Its translation: CAISESGRVSNQPQHF.

This clonotype was counted many times. CDR3: CSASPSGLETQYF. The CDR3 nucleotides read TGCAGTGCTTCCCCCTCGGGGTTGGAGACCCAGTACTTC. This rearrangement joins TRBV20-1 to TRBJ2-5; a possible D gene is TRBD2 (5 bases). CDR1 is DFQATT, CDR2 SNEGSKA, per germline (reference sequence). Trimming pared 5 bases from V and 5 bases from J, leaving 15 bases between. The CDR3 length is 13 residues.

The chain has TRBV28 and TRBJ2-3, with D perhaps matching TRBD2 (7 bases). This CDR3 comprises 16 residues. Germline V gene lookup returns CDR1 MDHEN and CDR2 SYDVKM. The V gene lost 5 bases and the J gene lost 0 bases, with 15 bases spanning the gap. The CDR3 protein is CASSPPRGGSTDTQYF. CDR3 coding DNA: TGTGCCAGCAGTCCCCCGAGGGGGGGAAGCACAGATACGCAGTATTTT.

This chain connects TRBV12-3 or TRBV12-4 to TRBJ2-1, with a weak D call TRBD2 (5 bases). V lost 6 bases and J 0 bases, leaving 18 bases between the germline ends. The CDR3 totals 17 residues. The CDR3 DNA reads as TGTGCCAGCAGCCCGCGGCGGGTTCCCAGCTCCTACAATGAGCAGTTCTTC. Translation: CASSPRRVPSSYNEQFF.

This clonotype occurred many times. V and J are TRBV29-1 and TRBJ1-3; D gene uncertain. The CDR3 totals 13 residues. Trimming shortened V by 2 bases and J by 4 bases, and 9 bases separated the two germline ends. Per germline, CDR1 SQVTM and CDR2 ANQGSEA. As DNA, the CDR3 is TGCAGCGTTGAATTTACAAGAGGAAACACCATATATTTT. As protein: CSVEFTRGNTIYF.

This clonotype has at least ten counts. This chain uses TRBV5-1 with TRBJ2-3; 8 nucleotides match TRBD1. CDR3 size: 14 residues. Losses at the gene ends were 4 bases for V and 5 bases for J; bases not matched to a gene: 6. CDR1 and CDR2 from the germline V gene are SGHRS and YFSETQ. The CDR3 spells CASSGGQGEDTQYF. The CDR3 nucleotides are TGCGCCAGCAGCGGTGGACAGGGCGAAGATACGCAGTATTTT.

This clonotype was counted between two and nine times. CDR3 region: CASSRLGGGMNTEAFF. CDR3 nucleotides: TGTGCCAGCAGCCGCCTCGGTGGGGGCATGAACACTGAAGCTTTCTTT. The rearrangement uses TRBV5-6 and TRBJ1-1; TRBD1 is a possible D gene (6 bases). Germline V gives CDR1 SGHDT, CDR2 YYEEEE. Deletions cut 4 bases from V and 0 bases from J, with 16 bases between. The CDR3 is made up of 16 amino acids.

Ten or more counts support this clonotype. The chain links TRBV12-3 or TRBV12-4 to TRBJ1-6; D not resolved. The ends were cut back, 7 bases at V and 9 bases at J, with 10 bases in the middle. This CDR3 spans 12 amino acids. CDR3 in amino acids: CASKLPRSPLHF. The CDR3 DNA sequence: TGTGCCAGCAAGCTACCGCGTTCACCCCTCCACTTT.

This clonotype was observed a handful of times. The V call is TRBV7-2, the J call TRBJ2-1, with 9 positions matching TRBD2. The V gene's germline CDR1 is SGHTA and CDR2 FQGNSA. The CDR3 totals 15 residues. V was pared by 3 bases and J by 6 bases, with 6 bases of the junction left unmatched. CDR3 nucleotides: TGTGCCAGCAGCTTTCGGCTAGCGGGGATCAATGAGCAGTTCTTC. As protein: CASSFRLAGINEQFF.

The rearrangement links TRBV28 to TRBJ2-1, with 8 positions matching TRBD2. The CDR3 runs to 14 residues. Germline lookup yields CDR1 MDHEN and CDR2 SYDVKM. V trimming: 5 bases; J trimming: 7 bases; junction bases outside the gene matches: 7. CDR3 DNA: TGTGCCAGCAGTGTAGCGGGACTCGCGAATGAGCAGTTCTTC. Amino acid sequence: CASSVAGLANEQFF.

This clonotype was seen at least ten times. CDR3 sequence reads: CASSFIGSEQYF. CDR3 DNA sequence: TGCGCCAGCAGCTTTATAGGCTCCGAGCAGTACTTC. The gene calls are TRBV5-1 and TRBJ2-7, with D unresolved. Germline CDR1 SGHRS, CDR2 YFSETQ. The CDR3 is made up of 12 amino acids. The V end lost 2 bases, the J end lost 6 bases, and 9 bases lay between the germline ends.

The J gene is TRBJ2-2, the V gene TRBV20-1; D is undetermined. In germline, CDR1 is DFQATT, CDR2 SNEGSKA (reference sequence). Trimming shortened V by 1 base and J by 1 base, and 7 bases separated the two germline ends. This CDR3 contains 14 residues. DNA of the CDR3: TGCAGTGCTAGAGTCGGTGGGAACACCGGGGAGCTGTTTTTT. Encoded protein: CSARVGGNTGELFF.

This clonotype was picked up a small number of times. The genes are TRBV3-1 and TRBJ2-5; D not resolved. Germline CDR1 reads LGHDT; CDR2 reads YNNKEL (reference sequence). The V gene lost 8 bases and the J gene lost 1 base, with 11 bases spanning the gap. The CDR3 consists of 13 residues. The CDR3 DNA sequence: TGTGCCAGCGCTCGGCCCTTCCAAGAGACCCAGTACTTC. It codes for CASARPFQETQYF.

The chain joins TRBV5-1 to TRBJ2-2, with D unresolved. CDR1 and CDR2 (germline): SGHRS, YFSETQ. With 3 bases removed from V and 2 bases from J, the gap between germline ends came to 11 bases. The CDR3 extends over 15 amino acids. The CDR3 DNA is TGCGCCAGCAGCTCCTCGAGGCGAAACACCGGGGAGCTGTTTTTT. Its translation: CASSSSRRNTGELFF.

Regarding this clonotype: The final CDR3 position lacks the conserved phenylalanine or tryptophan, pointing to a likely read error. The chain's CDR3 is CSVQGLGETQYI. Here the CDR3 DNA reads TGCAGCGTACAGGGGTTGGGAGAGACCCAGTACATC. V and J are TRBV29-1 and TRBJ2-5; 7 positions match TRBD1. This CDR3 is built from 12 residues. The V segment lost 6 bases and the J segment 4 bases; nucleotides outside the gene matches: 5. The germline gives CDR1 SQVTM, CDR2 ANQGSEA.

J is TRBJ2-2 and V is TRBV4-3, with D perhaps matching TRBD2 (5 bases). V lost 0 bases, J lost 1 base, and 18 bases lay in between. The CDR3 is 19 amino acids. CDR1 and CDR2 from the germline V gene are LGHNA and YSLEER. The CDR3 region is CASSQDAPVGRGNTGELFF. The CDR3 DNA follows: TGCGCCAGCAGCCAAGACGCCCCCGTGGGCCGGGGGAACACCGGGGAGCTGTTTTTT.

The CDR3 loop reads CASSGPLGTSKGRDEQFF. The CDR3, as DNA: TGTGCCAGCAGTGGACCCCTCGGGACTAGTAAGGGTAGGGATGAGCAGTTCTTC. V usage is TRBV2 and J usage is TRBJ2-1; 8 bases match TRBD2. The junction had 19 bases not matched to a gene; V was cut back by 4 bases and J by 8 bases. The CDR3 covers 18 residues. The V gene's germline CDR1 is SNHLY and CDR2 FYNNEI.

This clonotype turned up a few times. The rearrangement joins TRBV7-2 to TRBJ2-7, with 11 bases identical to TRBD2. Trimming removed 5 bases from V and 3 bases from J; junction bases left unmatched: 12. The CDR3 covers 17 residues. Looked up from germline, CDR1 is SGHTA and CDR2 is FQGNSA. CDR3 in DNA: TGTGCCAGCAGCATAACTAGCGGGAGCTATTTGGGCTACGAGCAGTACTTC. The encoded protein is CASSITSGSYLGYEQYF.

V usage is TRBV18 and J usage is TRBJ1-5, with a possible D match to TRBD1 (6 bases). The CDR3 covers 15 residues. The V gene lost 3 bases and the J gene lost 5 bases, with 14 bases spanning the gap. Germline CDR1 reads KGHSH; CDR2 reads LQKENI. CDR3 sequence (DNA): TGTGCCAGCTCACCGTCCAACAGGGCTGATCAGCCCCAGCATTTT. Amino acids: CASSPSNRADQPQHF.

This clonotype was detected many times. The chain uses TRBV20-1 and TRBJ2-7, with 10 positions matching TRBD2. V lost 0 bases and J lost 3; bases outside the gene matches: 5. From germline, CDR1 is DFQATT and CDR2 SNEGSKA (reference sequence). This CDR3 comprises 15 residues. The CDR3 loop is CSARDHRLAGYEQYF. The CDR3, as DNA: TGCAGTGCTAGAGACCACAGACTAGCGGGCTACGAGCAGTACTTC.

The table lists this clonotype with many counts. This chain's CDR3 is CASSQDDRASQPQHF. CDR3 coding DNA: TGTGCCAGCAGCCAAGACGACAGGGCGAGTCAGCCCCAGCATTTT. The genes are TRBV4-2 and TRBJ1-5, with 7 bases that match TRBD1. Germline lookup yields CDR1 LGHNA and CDR2 YNFKEQ. The V and J ends lost 0 bases and 6 bases, in that order; junction bases with no gene match: 5. This CDR3 is 15 amino acids long.

This clonotype was detected a few times. The rearrangement links TRBV5-5 to TRBJ2-2; TRBD2 matches at 7 bases. The CDR3 spans 14 residues. Trimming cost V 4 bases and J 3 bases; bases outside gene matches: 3. Germline V gives CDR1 SGHKS, CDR2 YYEKEE (reference sequence). The CDR3 region is CASSAREYTGELFF. CDR3 coding DNA: TGTGCCAGCAGCGCGCGGGAGTACACCGGGGAGCTGTTTTTT.

This clonotype was seen only a few times. The V and J genes are TRBV7-9 and TRBJ2-3, with D unclear. In germline, CDR1 is SEHNR, CDR2 FQNEAQ (reference sequence). Trimming took off 1 base at V and 10 bases at J, with 3 bases between the two ends. CDR3 length: 10 residues. CDR3 nucleotide sequence: TGTGCCAGCAGCTTAGAACCGCAGTATTTT. Translated: CASSLEPQYF.

This clonotype was seen a few times. The CDR3 protein is CAISGLVGTIYF. The CDR3 DNA sequence: TGTGCCATCAGTGGATTGGTCGGCACCATATATTTT. The chain combines TRBV10-3 with TRBJ1-3; D uncertain. The V gene's germline CDR1 is ENHRY and CDR2 SYGVKD. The V end was cut by 4 bases, the J end by 9 bases, with 10 bases between. The CDR3 runs 12 residues.

The gene calls are TRBV5-1 and TRBJ2-2; TRBD2 is a possible D gene (5 bases). From germline, CDR1 is SGHRS and CDR2 YFSETQ. This CDR3 comprises 15 residues. Trimming took off 0 bases at V and 7 bases at J, with 13 bases between the two ends. In DNA form, the CDR3 reads TGCGCCAGCAGCTTGGCTAGCCGACGGATCGGGGAGCTGTTTTTT. Translation gives CASSLASRRIGELFF.